The entry below describes one T cell receptor beta chain. Its antigen is unknown. Assay used: immunoSEQ multiplex PCR; TCRdb lists only in-frame clones, some missing. Of about 220,000 clones listed, roughly 91% are singletons. The data were taken from a study of T cell responses to AZD1222 COVID-19 vaccine. Study-level points and caveats: Repertoires were obtained solely post-peak T cell response. Spike-specific TCR breadth and depth rose after two AZD1222 doses.

The sequenced sample was peripheral blood, obtained on day 0 of MenACWY control vaccination. The TCR was taken from an adult in good health.

CDR3 sequence: CASGLPGRDRGADTQYF. The CDR3 nucleotides read TGTGCTAGTGGTTTGCCCGGGAGGGACAGGGGTGCAGATACGCAGTATTTT. J is TRBJ2-3 and V is TRBV12-5, with 10 bases fitting TRBD1. Per the germline V gene, CDR1 is LGHNT and CDR2 is FRNRAP. The CDR3 contains 17 residues. V trimming: 2 bases; J trimming: 4 bases; junction bases outside the gene matches: 9.